This T cell receptor (beta chain) was recorded in a study of Graves' ophthalmopathy and Graves' hyperthyroidism. General observations from the study: A majority of expanded thyroid clonotypes exceeding 0.001 frequency were likewise present in blood.

TCR beta CDR3 amplification used RNA transcripts. HTBI primers served in a first-round RT-PCR, which a second-round multiplex PCR followed. TCRdb re-analysed the multiplex PCR reads in MiXCR, keeping a single row per CDR3 protein. The sample yields 500,000 to 600,000 distinct CDR3 sequences, under 45% seen once. CDR3 size: 14 residues. The germline V gene has CDR1 MGHDK and CDR2 SYGVNS. The trim removed 6 bases at V and 5 bases at J, leaving 9 bases unmatched. About this clonotype itself: Its antigen is unknown.

Sequencing was performed on peripheral blood or thyroid tissue (not recorded which). This TCR came from an adult man with Graves' hyperthyroidism. The rearrangement uses TRBV25-1 and TRBJ1-1, with TRBD1 matching 7 bases. DNA for the CDR3: TGTGCCAGCAGCCCGAGACAGGGCTTGACTGAAGCTTTCTTT. It encodes CASSPRQGLTEAFF.